Each of the 30 T cell receptor beta chains below was sequenced from the same sample in a study of T cells expressing NK-cell markers (dated by TCRdb to 2018 to 2021). The receptor library was made with 5' RACE. Sequenced using an Illumina HiSeq 2000. The reads went through TCRdb reprocessing, and each CDR3 protein sequence gets one entry with no DNA. The sample table on file contains approximately 380,000 distinct CDR3 sequences. Of the sample, roughly 5.4% is held by the ten largest clones. Source material: blood T cells: a sorted CD56 or NKG2C T cell subset, CD4+ or CD8+ T cells, or bulk PBMC T cells (not recorded which). All receptors come from a man aged 18-70 years in good health.

J is TRBJ1-2 and V is TRBV12-3 or TRBV12-4; checking the TCRdb D call of TRBD1 is not possible without DNA. The CDR3 spans 15 residues. The CDR3 here is CASRGQGSTNYGYTF.

CDR3 loop: CSGDRGTEAFF. V and J are TRBV20-1 and TRBJ1-1; no DNA is available, so the TRBD1 call from TCRdb remains unchecked. CDR3 length: 11 amino acids. CDR1 is DFQATT, CDR2 SNEGSKA, per germline (reference sequence).

The chain combines TRBV20-1 with TRBJ1-5. Per the germline V gene, CDR1 is DFQATT and CDR2 is SNEGSKA (reference sequence). CDR3 length: 17 residues. The CDR3 protein is CSARAAGGLASNQPQHF.

The rearrangement uses TRBV28 and TRBJ2-3; TCRdb's D call of TRBD1 is untestable without DNA. The CDR3 covers 17 residues. The V gene's germline CDR1 is MDHEN and CDR2 SYDVKM. The CDR3 loop is CASSLPRTGGSADTQYF.

The chain has TRBV6-2 or TRBV6-3 and TRBJ2-2; the D call of TRBD1 rests on TCRdb alone, since no DNA is present to check it. CDR1 and CDR2 from the germline V gene are MNHEY and SVGEGT. The CDR3 contains 15 residues. This CDR3 is CASSRLPGTTGELFF.

The CDR3 protein is CASSRLAGFSTDTQYF. The chain combines TRBV12-3 or TRBV12-4 with TRBJ2-3; TCRdb designates TRBD2, a call that cannot be tested without DNA. The CDR3 length is 16 residues.

The chain links TRBV29-1 to TRBJ1-2; TCRdb's D call of TRBD1 is untestable without DNA. The germline gives CDR1 SQVTM, CDR2 ANQGSEA. CDR3 length equals 14 residues. CDR3 protein: CSVDVDREGDGYTF.

This rearrangement joins TRBV4-1 to TRBJ1-4. The length of the CDR3 is 17 residues. CDR1 and CDR2 (germline): MGHRA, YSYEKL. CDR3 residues: CASSQVDMGFRHEKLFF.

The chain recombines TRBV5-1 with TRBJ1-2. This CDR3 comprises 14 residues. Looked up from germline, CDR1 is SGHRS and CDR2 is YFSETQ. CDR3: CASSFLAANYGYTF.

V is TRBV9 and J is TRBJ2-1. Germline V gene data show CDR1 as SGDLS and CDR2 as YYNGEE. The CDR3 spans 14 residues. The CDR3 sequence: CASSVGQVGDEQFF.

The chain employs TRBV20-1 and TRBJ1-1. Germline CDR1 reads DFQATT; CDR2 reads SNEGSKA (reference sequence). There are 14 residues in the CDR3. The CDR3 sequence: CSASEQHGYTEAFF.

V is TRBV6-2 or TRBV6-3 and J is TRBJ1-5. The germline CDR1 and CDR2 sequences are MNHEY and SVGEGT. The CDR3 loop spans 14 amino acids. Here the CDR3 reads CASSYSNPNQPQHF.

The V gene is TRBV7-8, the J gene TRBJ2-2; lacking DNA, the TRBD1 call made by TCRdb goes unchecked. The germline CDR1 and CDR2 sequences are SGHVS and FQNEAQ. The CDR3 is 15 amino acids. CDR3 sequence reads: CASSLGQSSFGELFF.

This sequence joins TRBV6-4 and TRBJ2-7; without DNA, the TCRdb call of TRBD1 cannot be checked. Germline V gene lookup returns CDR1 MRHNA and CDR2 SNTAGT. This CDR3 contains 18 residues. CDR3 sequence reads: CASSPFGFGQDISYEQYF.

The chain carries TRBV5-6 and TRBJ2-1; TCRdb lists TRBD1, though no DNA is available to test this call. Germline V CDR1 and CDR2: SGHDT, YYEEEE. The CDR3 totals 16 residues. CDR3 amino acids: CASSGTGTGAPYEQFF. Based on the CDR3 plus reference TRBV5-6 and TRBJ2-1, the full variable domain is DAGVTQSPTHLIKTRGQQVTLRCSPKSGHDTVSWYQQALGQGPQFIFQYYEEEERQRGNFPDRFSGHQFPNYSSELNVNALLLGDSALYLCASSGTGTGAPYEQFFGPGTRLTVL.

The chain combines TRBV28 with TRBJ1-3. The CDR3 sequence is 15 residues long. Germline loops: CDR1 MDHEN, CDR2 SYDVKM. The CDR3 reads CASSLWTGLGNTIYF.

The CDR3 reads CASRSSGVNNQPQHF. This rearrangement joins TRBV28 to TRBJ1-5; TCRdb proposes TRBD1, but this gene call is untestable without DNA. The CDR3 runs 15 residues. Germline-derived CDR1 and CDR2 are MDHEN and SYDVKM.

This sequence joins TRBV20-1 and TRBJ1-1; the D gene TCRdb calls, TRBD1, cannot be checked with no DNA. This CDR3 has 14 residues. Germline CDR1 is DFQATT and CDR2 is SNEGSKA (reference sequence). The CDR3 loop is CSAYRGALNTEAFF.

V and J are TRBV6-2 or TRBV6-3 and TRBJ1-1; checking the TCRdb D call of TRBD1 is not possible without DNA. The CDR3 is made up of 15 amino acids. From germline, CDR1 is MNHEY and CDR2 SVGEGT. The CDR3 loop is CATYLTGSGFTEAFF.

The V and J genes are TRBV20-1 and TRBJ1-1; as DNA is missing, the TRBD1 call by TCRdb cannot be tested. This CDR3 contains 12 residues. Germline CDR1 reads DFQATT; CDR2 reads SNEGSKA (reference sequence). The CDR3 region is CSATQGLSEAFF.

This chain joins TRBV5-5 and TRBJ2-7. Per germline, CDR1 SGHKS and CDR2 YYEKEE (reference sequence). This CDR3 spans 16 amino acids. CDR3 sequence: CASRATLGINTYEQYF. The complete variable domain, with remaining parts taken from reference TRBV5-5 and TRBJ2-7, reads DAGVTQSPTHLIKTRGQQVTLRCSPISGHKSVSWYQQVLGQGPQFIFQYYEKEERGRGNFPDRFSARQFPNYSSELNVNALLLGDSALYLCASRATLGINTYEQYFGPGTRLTVT.

The gene calls are TRBV2 and TRBJ2-3; TCRdb outputs TRBD1, but without DNA this stays unchecked. The CDR3 consists of 16 residues. CDR1 SNHLY and CDR2 FYNNEI come from the germline V gene. The CDR3 loop is CASSGWSGGGTDTQYF.

The chain links TRBV20-1 to TRBJ2-1; the TCRdb call, TRBD2, lacks DNA for checking. CDR3 size: 14 residues. Germline lookup yields CDR1 DFQATT and CDR2 SNEGSKA (reference sequence). This CDR3 is CSATSGGARNEQFF.

This chain links TRBV7-2 with TRBJ2-5; the TRBD1 assignment by TCRdb is unverifiable without DNA. The germline CDR1 and CDR2 sequences are SGHTA and FQGNSA. The length of the CDR3 is 17 residues. The CDR3 here is CASSLRGGFGRGETQYF. The whole variable domain, filled in from reference TRBV7-2 and TRBJ2-5, reads GAGVSQSPSNKVTEKGKDVELRCDPISGHTALYWYRQSLGQGLEFLIYFQGNSAPDKSGLPSDRFSAERTGGSVSTLTIQRTQQEDSAVYLCASSLRGGFGRGETQYFGPGTRLLVL.

The rearrangement joins TRBV5-1 to TRBJ1-1. CDR1 is SGHRS, CDR2 YFSETQ, per germline. The CDR3 has 13 residues. The CDR3 loop is CASSLLGTSEAFF.

The chain combines TRBV20-1 with TRBJ1-1. CDR1 is DFQATT, CDR2 SNEGSKA, per germline (reference sequence). The CDR3 extends over 11 amino acids. The CDR3 sequence: CSSYRNTEAFF.

The J gene is TRBJ1-5, the V gene TRBV4-1; TCRdb proposes TRBD1, but this gene call is untestable without DNA. The CDR3 runs to 14 residues. CDR1 and CDR2 from the germline V gene are MGHRA and YSYEKL. The CDR3 loop reads CASSRSTGLQPQHF.

The J gene is TRBJ2-1, the V gene TRBV7-6; TCRdb indicates TRBD1, and absent DNA this call remains unverified. This CDR3 spans 16 amino acids. The germline gives CDR1 SGHVS, CDR2 FNYEAQ. This CDR3 reads CASSLYMDRAYNEQFF.

This chain uses TRBV6-1 with TRBJ1-6; TCRdb designates TRBD1, a call that cannot be tested without DNA. The CDR3 consists of 12 residues. In germline, CDR1 is MNHNS, CDR2 SASEGT. CDR3 loop: CASSAAGAPLHF.

This chain links TRBV9 with TRBJ2-3; the TCRdb call, TRBD1, lacks DNA for checking. Germline loops: CDR1 SGDLS, CDR2 YYNGEE. CDR3 length: 16 amino acids. The CDR3 is CASSAWTGLSTDTQYF.